One and the same sample provided the 14 T cell receptor beta chains below, sequenced in a study of blood T cell repertoires in COVID-19. Profiling relied on immunoSEQ multiplex PCR, and the TCRdb table lists in-frame clones only, not all of them. The table includes approximately 80,000 clones, approximately 88% detected once. Sequencing was done on a sample of peripheral blood. These receptors all stem from a woman of 80 years or more with acute or convalescent COVID-19.

For the CDR3, the DNA is TGCGCCAGCAGCTGGGACAGACCTTATGGCTACACCTTC. It encodes CASSWDRPYGYTF. V and J are TRBV5-1 and TRBJ1-2; 7 positions match TRBD1. The V gene end was trimmed by 3 bases and the J gene end by 5 bases; junction bases not matched to a gene: 4. From germline, CDR1 is SGHRS and CDR2 YFSETQ. CDR3 length equals 13 residues.

This rearrangement joins TRBV24-1 to TRBJ2-3; D might be TRBD2 (6 bases). Germline CDR1 is KGHDR and CDR2 is SFDVKD. The CDR3 spans 15 residues. V gave up 5 bases and J gave up 1 base, with 12 bases separating them. This CDR3 reads CATSAGRRGTDTQYF. CDR3 in DNA: TGTGCCACCAGTGCGGGACGGAGGGGCACAGATACGCAGTATTTT.

The V call is TRBV19, the J call TRBJ1-5; maybe TRBD1 (6 bases). Germline V gene data show CDR1 as LNHDA and CDR2 as SQIVND (reference sequence). Trimming took 5 bases from V and 0 from J, leaving 11 bases between them. CDR3 size: 15 residues. Here the CDR3 DNA reads TGTGCCAGTAGTCTCCAGGGGCGTAGCAATCAGCCCCAGCATTTT. This gives the protein CASSLQGRSNQPQHF.

This chain connects TRBV6-6 to TRBJ2-3, with TRBD2 matching over 9 bases. The CDR3 loop spans 13 amino acids. V lost 7 bases and J lost 6; bases outside the gene matches: 5. The germline V gene encodes CDR1 MNHNY and CDR2 SVGAGI (reference sequence). Here the CDR3 reads CASTWTSADTQYF. DNA for the CDR3: TGTGCCAGCACCTGGACTAGCGCGGATACGCAGTATTTT.

The rearrangement joins TRBV29-1 to TRBJ2-1, with D perhaps matching TRBD2 (7 bases). The CDR3 is 13 residues long. The V end lost 3 bases, the J end lost 16 bases, and 22 bases lay between the germline ends. Germline V gives CDR1 SQVTM, CDR2 ANQGSEA. The CDR3 reads CSVEPGTKGGPFF. As DNA, the CDR3 is TGCAGCGTTGAGCCCGGGACTAAGGGGGGCCCCTTCTTC.

The rearrangement links TRBV6-5 to TRBJ2-3; D gene uncertain. The CDR3 contains 13 residues. Trimming removed 5 bases at V and 2 bases at J, with 8 bases between. Germline V gene data show CDR1 as MNHEY and CDR2 as SVGAGI. The CDR3 is CASSTAFTDTQYF. Here the CDR3 DNA reads TGTGCCAGCAGTACAGCATTCACAGATACGCAGTATTTT.

CDR3 DNA sequence: TGTGCCAGCGGGATGACCGGGGGGGCCCTTGAGACCCAGTACTTC. Amino acids: CASGMTGGALETQYF. This chain uses TRBV2 with TRBJ2-5; TRBD2 matches 8 bases. CDR1 is SNHLY and CDR2 is FYNNEI in the germline V gene. The CDR3 covers 15 residues. The J segment lost 5 bases and the V segment lost 8 bases, leaving 13 bases of the junction unmatched.

This chain joins TRBV6-5 and TRBJ2-3; TRBD2 might be the D (6 bases). V lost 8 bases, J lost 0 bases, and 12 bases lay in between. CDR1 is MNHEY, CDR2 SVGAGI, per germline. CDR3 size: 14 residues. This chain's CDR3 is CASDIRGSTDTQYF. The CDR3, as DNA: TGTGCCAGCGATATACGGGGGAGCACAGATACGCAGTATTTT.

The sample holds one count of this clone. This chain uses TRBV12-3 or TRBV12-4 with TRBJ2-5, with 10 nucleotides matching TRBD2. The trim removed 6 bases at V and 5 bases at J, leaving 3 bases unmatched. The CDR3 spans 13 residues. CDR3 in amino acids: CASSLAGVETQYF. The CDR3 nucleotides read TGTGCCAGCAGCCTAGCGGGAGTGGAGACCCAGTACTTC.

This chain joins TRBV28 and TRBJ1-2; TRBD1 matches at 8 bases. The J segment lost 8 bases and the V segment lost 4 bases, leaving 15 bases of the junction unmatched. Germline lookup yields CDR1 MDHEN and CDR2 SYDVKM. The CDR3 totals 16 residues. The CDR3 nucleotides read TGTGCCAGCAGTTCCCCCCGGACCACAGGGGGTTTGGGCTACACCTTC. Its protein is CASSSPRTTGGLGYTF.

The rearrangement links TRBV18 to TRBJ2-2; D is possibly TRBD1 (6 bases). The CDR3 contains 14 residues. V was cut by 4 bases and J by 1 base, with 7 bases left in between. Germline V gene sequence: CDR1 KGHSH, CDR2 LQKENI. The CDR3 spells CASSQGVNTGELFF. CDR3 coding DNA: TGTGCCAGCTCACAGGGGGTGAACACCGGGGAGCTGTTTTTT.

The rearrangement links TRBV19 to TRBJ1-6, with D uncertain. This CDR3 is built from 14 residues. Trimming took 5 bases from V and 5 from J, leaving 10 bases between them. Germline V gene data show CDR1 as LNHDA and CDR2 as SQIVND (reference sequence). CDR3 bases: TGTGCCAGTAGTTCTATCGGGGATAATTCACCCCTCCACTTT. Amino acid sequence: CASSSIGDNSPLHF. The full variable domain, in which reference TRBV19 and TRBJ1-6 provide the parts outside the CDR3, is DGGITQSPKYLFRKEGQNVTLSCEQNLNHDAMYWYRQDPGQGLRLIYYSQIVNDFQKGDIAEGYSVSREKKESFPLTVTSAQKNPTAFYLCASSSIGDNSPLHFGNGTRLTVT.

V usage is TRBV25-1 and J usage is TRBJ1-2; 8 bases line up with TRBD1. The ends lost 9 bases at V and 4 bases at J; junction bases unmatched: 7. CDR1 and CDR2 from the germline V gene are MGHDK and SYGVNS. The CDR3 is 13 residues long. The chain's CDR3 is CARADRVSYGYTF. The CDR3 bases are TGTGCCAGGGCGGACAGGGTGAGCTATGGCTACACCTTC.

V usage is TRBV5-6 and J usage is TRBJ2-7; D may be TRBD1 (6 bases). V lost 5 bases to trimming and J lost 6 bases, with 15 bases between them. Germline V gene sequence: CDR1 SGHDT, CDR2 YYEEEE. This CDR3 spans 13 amino acids. The CDR3 DNA reads as TGTGCCAGCAGTCCTAACCTCAGGGGCGAGCAGTACTTC. This translates into CASSPNLRGEQYF.